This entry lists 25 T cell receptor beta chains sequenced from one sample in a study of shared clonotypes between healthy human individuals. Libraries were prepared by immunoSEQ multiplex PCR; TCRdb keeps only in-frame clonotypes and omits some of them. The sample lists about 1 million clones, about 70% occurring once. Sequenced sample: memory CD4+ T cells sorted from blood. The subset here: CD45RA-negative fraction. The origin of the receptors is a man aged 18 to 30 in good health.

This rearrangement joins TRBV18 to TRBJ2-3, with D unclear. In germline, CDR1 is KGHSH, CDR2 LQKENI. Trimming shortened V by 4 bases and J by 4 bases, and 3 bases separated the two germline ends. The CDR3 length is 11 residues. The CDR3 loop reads CASSLPDTQYF. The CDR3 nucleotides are TGTGCCAGCTCACTACCAGATACGCAGTATTTT.

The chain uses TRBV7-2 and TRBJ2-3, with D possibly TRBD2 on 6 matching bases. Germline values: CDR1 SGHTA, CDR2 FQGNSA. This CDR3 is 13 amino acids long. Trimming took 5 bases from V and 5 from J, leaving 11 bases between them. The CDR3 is CASSRGRLDTQYF. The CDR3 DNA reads TGTGCCAGCAGCCGGGGGAGACTAGATACGCAGTATTTT.

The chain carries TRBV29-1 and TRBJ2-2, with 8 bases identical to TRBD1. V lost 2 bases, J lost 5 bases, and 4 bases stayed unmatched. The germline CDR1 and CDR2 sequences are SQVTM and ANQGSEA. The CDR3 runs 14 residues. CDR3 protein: CSVEKTGVTGELFF. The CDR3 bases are TGCAGCGTTGAAAAGACAGGGGTGACCGGGGAGCTGTTTTTT.

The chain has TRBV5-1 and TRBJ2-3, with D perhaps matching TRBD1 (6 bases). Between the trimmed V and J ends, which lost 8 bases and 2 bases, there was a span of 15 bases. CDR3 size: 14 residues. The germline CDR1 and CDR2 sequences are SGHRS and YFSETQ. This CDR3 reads CASFRQDNTDTQYF. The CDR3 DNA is TGCGCCAGTTTTAGACAGGATAACACAGATACGCAGTATTTT.

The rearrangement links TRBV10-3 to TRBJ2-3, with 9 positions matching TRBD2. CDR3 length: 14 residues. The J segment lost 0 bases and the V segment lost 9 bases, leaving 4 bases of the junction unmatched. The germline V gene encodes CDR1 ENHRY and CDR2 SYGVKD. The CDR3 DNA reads TGTGCCATTAGCGGGGGTTATAGCACAGATACGCAGTATTTT. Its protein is CAISGGYSTDTQYF.

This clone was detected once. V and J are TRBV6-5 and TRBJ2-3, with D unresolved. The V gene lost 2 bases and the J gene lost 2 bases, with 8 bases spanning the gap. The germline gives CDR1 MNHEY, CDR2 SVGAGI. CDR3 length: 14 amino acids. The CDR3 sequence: CASSYDSPTDTQYF. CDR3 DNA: TGTGCCAGCAGTTACGACTCCCCCACAGATACGCAGTATTTT.

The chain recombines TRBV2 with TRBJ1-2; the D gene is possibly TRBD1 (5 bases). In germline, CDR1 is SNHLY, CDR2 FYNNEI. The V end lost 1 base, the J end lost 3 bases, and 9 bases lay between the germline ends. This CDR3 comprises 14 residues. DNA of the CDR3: TGTGCCAGCAGTGAAGAGATGGGGGACTATGGCTACACCTTC. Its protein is CASSEEMGDYGYTF.

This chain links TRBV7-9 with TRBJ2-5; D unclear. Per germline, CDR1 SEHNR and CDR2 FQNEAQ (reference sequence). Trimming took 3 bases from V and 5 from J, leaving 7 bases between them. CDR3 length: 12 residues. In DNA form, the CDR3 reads TGTGCCAGCAGCTTTACCGGGGAGACCCAGTACTTC. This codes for CASSFTGETQYF. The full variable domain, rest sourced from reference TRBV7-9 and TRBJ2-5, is DTGVSQNPRHKITKRGQNVTFRCDPISEHNRLYWYRQTLGQGPEFLTYFQNEAQLEKSRLLSDRFSAERPKGSFSTLEIQRTEQGDSAMYLCASSFTGETQYFGPGTRLLVL.

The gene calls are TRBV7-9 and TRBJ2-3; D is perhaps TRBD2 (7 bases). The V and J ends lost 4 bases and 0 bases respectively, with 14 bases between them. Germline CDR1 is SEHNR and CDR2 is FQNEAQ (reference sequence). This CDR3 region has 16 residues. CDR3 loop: CASSSGGYQSTDTQYF. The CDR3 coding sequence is TGTGCCAGCAGCTCGGGGGGCTACCAGAGCACAGATACGCAGTATTTT.

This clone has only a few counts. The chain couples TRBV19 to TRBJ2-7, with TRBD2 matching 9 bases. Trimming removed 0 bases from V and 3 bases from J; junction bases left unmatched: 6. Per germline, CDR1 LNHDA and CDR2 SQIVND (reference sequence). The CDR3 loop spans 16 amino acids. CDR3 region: CASSIDRAGGLYEQYF. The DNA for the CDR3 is TGTGCCAGTAGTATAGATCGAGCGGGAGGACTCTACGAGCAGTACTTC.

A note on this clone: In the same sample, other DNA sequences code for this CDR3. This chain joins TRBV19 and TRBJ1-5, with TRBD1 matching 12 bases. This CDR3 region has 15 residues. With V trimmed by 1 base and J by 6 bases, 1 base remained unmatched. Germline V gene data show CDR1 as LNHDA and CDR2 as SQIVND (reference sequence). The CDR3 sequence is CASSIGDRGRQPQHF. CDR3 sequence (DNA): TGTGCCAGTAGTATAGGGGACAGGGGGCGTCAGCCCCAGCATTTT.

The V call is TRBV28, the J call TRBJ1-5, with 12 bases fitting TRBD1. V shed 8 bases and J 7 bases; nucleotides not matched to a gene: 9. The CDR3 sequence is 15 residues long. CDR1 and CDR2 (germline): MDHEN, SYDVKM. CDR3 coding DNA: TGTGCCAGCTGTCCGGGACAGGGGGCTGGACAGCCCCAGCATTTT. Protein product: CASCPGQGAGQPQHF.

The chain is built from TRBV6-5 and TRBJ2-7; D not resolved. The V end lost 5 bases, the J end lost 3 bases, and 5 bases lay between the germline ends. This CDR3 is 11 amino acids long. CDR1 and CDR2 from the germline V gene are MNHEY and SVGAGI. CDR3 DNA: TGTGCCAGCAGTCCCCACTACGAGCAGTACTTC. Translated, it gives CASSPHYEQYF.

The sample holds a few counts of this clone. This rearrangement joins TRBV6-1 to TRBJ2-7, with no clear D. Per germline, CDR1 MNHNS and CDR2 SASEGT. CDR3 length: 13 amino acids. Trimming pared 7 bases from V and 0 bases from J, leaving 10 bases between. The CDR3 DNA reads TGTGCCAGCACTATAAGTAGCTCCTACGAGCAGTACTTC. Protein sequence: CASTISSSYEQYF.

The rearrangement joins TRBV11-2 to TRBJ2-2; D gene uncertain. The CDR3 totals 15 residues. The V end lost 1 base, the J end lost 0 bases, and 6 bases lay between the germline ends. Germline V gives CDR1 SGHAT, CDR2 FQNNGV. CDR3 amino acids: CASSLVGSNTGELFF. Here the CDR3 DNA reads TGTGCCAGCAGCTTAGTAGGCTCGAACACCGGGGAGCTGTTTTTT.

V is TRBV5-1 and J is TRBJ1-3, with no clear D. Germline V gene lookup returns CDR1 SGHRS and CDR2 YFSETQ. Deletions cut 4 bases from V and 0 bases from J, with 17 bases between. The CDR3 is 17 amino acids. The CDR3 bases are TGCGCCAGCAGCCCCTCTTCGTTAAGGGACTCTGGAAACACCATATATTTT. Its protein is CASSPSSLRDSGNTIYF.

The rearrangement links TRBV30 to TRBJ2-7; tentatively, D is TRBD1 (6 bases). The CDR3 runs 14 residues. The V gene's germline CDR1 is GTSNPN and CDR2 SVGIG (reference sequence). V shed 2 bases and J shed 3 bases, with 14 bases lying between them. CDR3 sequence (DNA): TGTGCCTGGAGTAAAGGGAAAGGGGGCTACGAGCAGTACTTC. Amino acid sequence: CAWSKGKGGYEQYF.

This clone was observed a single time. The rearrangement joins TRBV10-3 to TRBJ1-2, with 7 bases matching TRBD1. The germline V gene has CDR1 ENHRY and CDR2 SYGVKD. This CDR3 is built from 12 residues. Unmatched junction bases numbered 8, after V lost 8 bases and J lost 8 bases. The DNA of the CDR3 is TGTGCCATCCTTGACAGGGTGGGCGGCTACACCTTC. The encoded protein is CAILDRVGGYTF.

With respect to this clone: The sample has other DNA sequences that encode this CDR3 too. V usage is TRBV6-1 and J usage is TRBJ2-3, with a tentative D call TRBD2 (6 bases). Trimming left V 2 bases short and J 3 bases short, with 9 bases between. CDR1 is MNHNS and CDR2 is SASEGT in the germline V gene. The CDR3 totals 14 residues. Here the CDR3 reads CASSETGDTDTQYF. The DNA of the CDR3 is TGTGCCAGCAGTGAAACGGGGGATACAGATACGCAGTATTTT.

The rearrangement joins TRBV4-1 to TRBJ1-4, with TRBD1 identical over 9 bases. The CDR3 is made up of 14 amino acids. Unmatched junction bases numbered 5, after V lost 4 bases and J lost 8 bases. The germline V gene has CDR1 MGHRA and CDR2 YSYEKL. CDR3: CASSRGQGNEKLFF. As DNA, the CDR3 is TGCGCCAGCAGCCGCGGACAGGGGAACGAAAAACTGTTTTTT.

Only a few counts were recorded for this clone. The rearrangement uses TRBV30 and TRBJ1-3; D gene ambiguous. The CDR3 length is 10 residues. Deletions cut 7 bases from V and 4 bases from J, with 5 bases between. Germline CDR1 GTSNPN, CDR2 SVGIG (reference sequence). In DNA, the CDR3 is TGTGCCTCTCAGGGAAACACCATATATTTT. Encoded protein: CASQGNTIYF. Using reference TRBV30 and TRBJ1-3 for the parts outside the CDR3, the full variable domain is SQTIHQWPATLVQPVGSPLSLECTVEGTSNPNLYWYRQAAGRGLQLLFYSVGIGQISSEVPQNLSASRPQDRQFILSSKKLLLSDSGFYLCASQGNTIYFGEGSWLTVV.

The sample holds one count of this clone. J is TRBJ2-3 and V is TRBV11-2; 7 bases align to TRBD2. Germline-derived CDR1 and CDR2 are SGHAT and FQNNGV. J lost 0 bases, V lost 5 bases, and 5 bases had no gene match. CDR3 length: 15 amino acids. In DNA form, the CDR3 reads TGTGCCAGCAGCCTAAGCGGGACTAGCACAGATACGCAGTATTTT. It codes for CASSLSGTSTDTQYF.

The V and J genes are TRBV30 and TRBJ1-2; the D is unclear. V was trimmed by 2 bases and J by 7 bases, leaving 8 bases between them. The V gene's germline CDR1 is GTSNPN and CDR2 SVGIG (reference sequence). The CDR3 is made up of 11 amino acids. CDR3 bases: TGTGCCTGGAGTCCGAATCTTGGCTACACCTTC. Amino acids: CAWSPNLGYTF.

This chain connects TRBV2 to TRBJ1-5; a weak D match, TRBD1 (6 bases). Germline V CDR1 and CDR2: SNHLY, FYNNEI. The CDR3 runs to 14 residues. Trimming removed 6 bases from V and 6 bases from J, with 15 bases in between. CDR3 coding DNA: TGTGCCAGCAGCCTAGGGGAGGGGGGTCAGCCCCAGCATTTT. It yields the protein CASSLGEGGQPQHF.

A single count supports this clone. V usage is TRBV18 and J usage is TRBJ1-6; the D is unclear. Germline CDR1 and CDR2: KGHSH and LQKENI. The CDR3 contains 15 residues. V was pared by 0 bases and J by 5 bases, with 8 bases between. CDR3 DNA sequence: TGTGCCAGCTCACCACCTGGAGCAGATAATTCACCCCTCCACTTT. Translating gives CASSPPGADNSPLHF.